This TCR beta chain is drawn from a study of blood T cell repertoires in COVID-19. This clone was counted a single time. Seattle's enrolled individuals joined amid active infection and were then monitored longitudinally. The CDR3 is 15 residues long. Trimming took off 5 bases at V and 10 bases at J, with 18 bases between the two ends. Per the germline V gene, CDR1 is SGHVS and CDR2 is FNYEAQ. The table came from immunoSEQ multiplex PCR; TCRdb's copy has only in-frame clones and leaves some out. The sample has more than 65,000 clones; about 83% are singletons. The chain couples TRBV7-6 to TRBJ1-6; D not certain. Specimen: peripheral blood. The source of this sequence is a man younger than 45 with COVID-19, enrolled during active disease. CDR3 protein: CASSLTTTNASPLHF. CDR3 nucleotide sequence: TGTGCCAGCAGCCTAACGACCACTAACGCCTCACCCCTCCACTTT.